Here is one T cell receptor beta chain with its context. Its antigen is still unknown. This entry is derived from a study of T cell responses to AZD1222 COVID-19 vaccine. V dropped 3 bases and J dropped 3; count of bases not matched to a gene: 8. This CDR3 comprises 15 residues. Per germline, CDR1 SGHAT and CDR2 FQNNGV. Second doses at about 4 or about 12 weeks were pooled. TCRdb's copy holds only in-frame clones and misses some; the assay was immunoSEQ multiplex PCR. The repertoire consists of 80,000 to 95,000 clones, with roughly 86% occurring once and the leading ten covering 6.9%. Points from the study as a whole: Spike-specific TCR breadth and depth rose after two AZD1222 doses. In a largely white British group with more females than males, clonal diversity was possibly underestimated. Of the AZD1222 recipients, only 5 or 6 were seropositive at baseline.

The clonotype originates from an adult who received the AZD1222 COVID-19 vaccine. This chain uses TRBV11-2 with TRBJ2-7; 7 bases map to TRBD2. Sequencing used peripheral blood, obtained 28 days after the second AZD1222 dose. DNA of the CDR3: TGTGCCAGCAGCTTTTCGCGGGACTACTTCTACGAGCAGTACTTC. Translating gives CASSFSRDYFYEQYF.